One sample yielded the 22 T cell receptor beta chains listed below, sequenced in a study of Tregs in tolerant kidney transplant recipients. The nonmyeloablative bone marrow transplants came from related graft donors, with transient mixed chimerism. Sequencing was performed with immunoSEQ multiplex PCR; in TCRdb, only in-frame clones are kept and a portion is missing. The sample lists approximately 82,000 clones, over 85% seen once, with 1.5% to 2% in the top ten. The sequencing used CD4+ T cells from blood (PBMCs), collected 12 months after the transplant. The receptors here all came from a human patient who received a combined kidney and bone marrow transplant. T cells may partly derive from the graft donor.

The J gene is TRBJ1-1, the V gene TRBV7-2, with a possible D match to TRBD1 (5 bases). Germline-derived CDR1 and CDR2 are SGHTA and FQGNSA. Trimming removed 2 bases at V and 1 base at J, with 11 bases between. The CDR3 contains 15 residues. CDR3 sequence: CASSLRRGRNTEAFF. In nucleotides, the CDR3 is TGTGCCAGCAGCTTAAGGCGGGGGAGGAACACTGAAGCTTTCTTT.

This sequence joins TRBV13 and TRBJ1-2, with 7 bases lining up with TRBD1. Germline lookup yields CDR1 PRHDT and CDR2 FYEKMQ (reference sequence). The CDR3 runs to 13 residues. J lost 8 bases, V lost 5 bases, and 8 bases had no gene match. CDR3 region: CASSKEGAIGYTF. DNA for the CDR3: TGTGCCAGCAGCAAAGAGGGGGCGATAGGCTACACCTTC.

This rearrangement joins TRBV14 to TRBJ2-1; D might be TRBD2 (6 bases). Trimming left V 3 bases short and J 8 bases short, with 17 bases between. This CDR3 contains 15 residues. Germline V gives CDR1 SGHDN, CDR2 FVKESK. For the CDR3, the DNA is TGTGCCAGCAGCCAGCAACAACTAGCCAGCGATGAGCAGTTCTTC. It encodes CASSQQQLASDEQFF.

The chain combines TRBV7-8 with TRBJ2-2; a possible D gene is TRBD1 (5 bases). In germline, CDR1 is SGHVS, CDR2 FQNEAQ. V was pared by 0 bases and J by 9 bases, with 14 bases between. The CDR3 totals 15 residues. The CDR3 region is CASSLAGVTRWELFF. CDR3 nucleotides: TGTGCCAGCAGCTTAGCAGGGGTAACGAGATGGGAGCTGTTTTTT.

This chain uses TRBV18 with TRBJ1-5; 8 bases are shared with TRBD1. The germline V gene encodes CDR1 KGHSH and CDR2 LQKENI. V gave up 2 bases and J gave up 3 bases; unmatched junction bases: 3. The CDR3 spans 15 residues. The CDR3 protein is CASSPSGQDNQPQHF. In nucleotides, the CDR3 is TGTGCCAGCTCACCATCGGGACAGGACAATCAGCCCCAGCATTTT.

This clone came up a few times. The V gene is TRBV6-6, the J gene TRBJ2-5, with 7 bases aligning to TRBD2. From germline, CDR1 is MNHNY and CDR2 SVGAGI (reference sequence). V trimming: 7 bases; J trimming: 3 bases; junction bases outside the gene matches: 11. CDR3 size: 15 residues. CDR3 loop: CASNAWGLTKETQYF. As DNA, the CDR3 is TGTGCCAGCAACGCCTGGGGACTAACCAAAGAGACCCAGTACTTC.

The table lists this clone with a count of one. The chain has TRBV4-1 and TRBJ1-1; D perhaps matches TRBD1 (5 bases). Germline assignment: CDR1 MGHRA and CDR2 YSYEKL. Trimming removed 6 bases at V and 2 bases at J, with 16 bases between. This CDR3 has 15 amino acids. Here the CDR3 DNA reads TGCGCCAGCAGACAGTTGACAGTTACTAACACTGAAGCTTTCTTT. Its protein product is CASRQLTVTNTEAFF.

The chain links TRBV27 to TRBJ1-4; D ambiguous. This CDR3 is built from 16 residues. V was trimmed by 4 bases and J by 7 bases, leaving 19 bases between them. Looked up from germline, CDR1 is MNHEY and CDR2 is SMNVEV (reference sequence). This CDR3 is CASSSLSEGRVEKLFF. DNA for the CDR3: TGTGCCAGCAGTTCCCTCTCGGAGGGTCGCGTTGAAAAACTGTTTTTT.

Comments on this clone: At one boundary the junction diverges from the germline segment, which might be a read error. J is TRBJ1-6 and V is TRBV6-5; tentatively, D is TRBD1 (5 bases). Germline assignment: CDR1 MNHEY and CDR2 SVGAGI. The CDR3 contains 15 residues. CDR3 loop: CASSYSDSVNSPPHF. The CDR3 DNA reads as TGTGCCAGCAGTTACTCAGACAGCGTCAATTCACCCCCCCACTTT.

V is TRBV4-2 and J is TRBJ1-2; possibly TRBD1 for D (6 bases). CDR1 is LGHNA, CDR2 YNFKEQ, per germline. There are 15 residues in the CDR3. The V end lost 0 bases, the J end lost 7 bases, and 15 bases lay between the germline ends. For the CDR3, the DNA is TGTGCCAGCAGCCAAGAAGACTCAGGGGTAGGTGGCTACACCTTC. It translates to CASSQEDSGVGGYTF.

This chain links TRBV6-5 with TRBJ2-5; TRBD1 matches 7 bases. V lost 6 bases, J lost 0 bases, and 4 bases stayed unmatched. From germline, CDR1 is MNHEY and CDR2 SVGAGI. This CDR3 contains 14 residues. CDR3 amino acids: CASSRDRDQETQYF. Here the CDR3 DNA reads TGTGCCAGCAGCCGCGACAGGGACCAAGAGACCCAGTACTTC.

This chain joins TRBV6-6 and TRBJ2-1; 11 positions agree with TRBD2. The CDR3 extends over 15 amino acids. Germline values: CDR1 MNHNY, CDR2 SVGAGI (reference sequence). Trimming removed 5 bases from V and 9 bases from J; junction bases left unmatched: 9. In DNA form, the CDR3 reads TGTGCCAGCAGTCAAAACCTCGGACTAGCGGGTGAGCAGTTCTTC. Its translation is CASSQNLGLAGEQFF.

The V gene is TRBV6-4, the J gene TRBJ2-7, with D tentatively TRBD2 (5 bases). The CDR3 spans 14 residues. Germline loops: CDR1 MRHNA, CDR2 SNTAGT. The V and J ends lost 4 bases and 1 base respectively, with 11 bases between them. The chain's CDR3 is CASSGSGESYEQYF. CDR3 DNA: TGTGCCAGCAGTGGTTCTGGGGAGTCCTACGAGCAGTACTTC.

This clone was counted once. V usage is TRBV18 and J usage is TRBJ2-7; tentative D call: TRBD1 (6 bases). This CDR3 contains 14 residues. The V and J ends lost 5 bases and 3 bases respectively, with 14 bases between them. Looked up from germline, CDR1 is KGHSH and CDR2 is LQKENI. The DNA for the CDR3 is TGTGCCAGCTCAGGCGACGACAGGTACTACGAGCAGTACTTC. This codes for CASSGDDRYYEQYF.

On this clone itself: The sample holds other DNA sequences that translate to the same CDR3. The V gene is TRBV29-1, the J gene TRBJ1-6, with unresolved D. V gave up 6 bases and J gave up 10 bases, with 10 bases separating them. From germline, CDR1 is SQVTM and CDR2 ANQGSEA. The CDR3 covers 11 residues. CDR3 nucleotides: TGCAGCGTGATGGAGTCCTCACCCCTCCACTTT. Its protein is CSVMESSPLHF.

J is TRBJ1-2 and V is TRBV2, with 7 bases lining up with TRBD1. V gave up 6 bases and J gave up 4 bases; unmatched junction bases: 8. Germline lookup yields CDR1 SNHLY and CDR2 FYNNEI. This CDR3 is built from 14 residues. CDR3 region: CASRLLGDSYGYTF. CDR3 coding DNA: TGTGCCAGCAGGCTTCTAGGGGACAGCTATGGCTACACCTTC.

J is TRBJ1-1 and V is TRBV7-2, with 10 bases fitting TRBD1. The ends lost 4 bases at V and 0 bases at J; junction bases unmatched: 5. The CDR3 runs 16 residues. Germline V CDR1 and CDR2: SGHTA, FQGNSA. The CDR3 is CASSSWTGGLNTEAFF. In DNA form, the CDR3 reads TGTGCCAGCAGCTCGTGGACAGGGGGATTGAACACTGAAGCTTTCTTT.

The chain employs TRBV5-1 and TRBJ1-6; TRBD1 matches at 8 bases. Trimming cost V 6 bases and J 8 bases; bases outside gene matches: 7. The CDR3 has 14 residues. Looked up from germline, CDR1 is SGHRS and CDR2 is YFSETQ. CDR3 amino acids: CASTTDRADSPLHF. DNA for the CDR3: TGCGCCAGCACCACGGACAGGGCTGATTCACCCCTCCACTTT.

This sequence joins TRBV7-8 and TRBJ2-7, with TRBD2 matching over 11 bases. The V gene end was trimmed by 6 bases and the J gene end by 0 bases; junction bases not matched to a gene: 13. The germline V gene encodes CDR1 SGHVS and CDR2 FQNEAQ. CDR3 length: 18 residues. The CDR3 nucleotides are TGTGCCAGCAGTTTCTATCGGACTAGCGGGCTGAGCTCCTACGAGCAGTACTTC. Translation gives CASSFYRTSGLSSYEQYF.

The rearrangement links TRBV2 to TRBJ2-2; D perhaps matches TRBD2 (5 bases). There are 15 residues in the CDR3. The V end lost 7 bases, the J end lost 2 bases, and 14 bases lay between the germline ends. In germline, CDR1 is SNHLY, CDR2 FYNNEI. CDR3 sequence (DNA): TGTGCCAGCAATCCAGCGGCGTCTAACACCGGGGAGCTGTTTTTT. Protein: CASNPAASNTGELFF. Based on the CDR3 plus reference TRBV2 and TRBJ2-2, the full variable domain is EPEVTQTPSHQVTQMGQEVILRCVPISNHLYFYWYRQILGQKVEFLVSFYNNEISEKSEIFDDQFSVERPDGSNFTLKIRSTKLEDSAMYFCASNPAASNTGELFFGEGSRLTVL.

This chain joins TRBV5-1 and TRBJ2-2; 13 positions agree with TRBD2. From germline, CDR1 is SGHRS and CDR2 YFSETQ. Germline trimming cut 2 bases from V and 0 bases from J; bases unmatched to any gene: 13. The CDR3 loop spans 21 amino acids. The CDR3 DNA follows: TGCGCCAGCAGCTTTCGACCTAGAGGACTAGCGGGAGAGTCGAACACCGGGGAGCTGTTTTTT. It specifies CASSFRPRGLAGESNTGELFF. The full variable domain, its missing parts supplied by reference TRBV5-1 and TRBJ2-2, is KAGVTQTPRYLIKTRGQQVTLSCSPISGHRSVSWYQQTPGQGLQFLFEYFSETQRNKGNFPGRFSGRQFSNSRSEMNVSTLELGDSALYLCASSFRPRGLAGESNTGELFFGEGSRLTVL.

CDR3 residues: CASSLPGWGNQPQHF. CDR3 DNA: TGTGCCAGCAGTTTACCAGGTTGGGGCAATCAGCCCCAGCATTTT. The chain has TRBV28 and TRBJ1-5; D unclear. The CDR3 is 15 residues long. Looked up from germline, CDR1 is MDHEN and CDR2 is SYDVKM. The V end was cut by 2 bases, the J end by 2 bases, with 10 bases between.